Each of the 15 T cell receptor beta chains below was sequenced from the same sample in a study of monozygotic twins with inflammatory bowel disease. TCRdb reprocessed the 5' RACE reads, with one entry per CDR3 protein and no DNA. The table for this sample gives about 160,000 distinct CDR3 sequences. Sequences were obtained from blood. The receptors come from a human donor with ulcerative colitis or Crohn's disease, or a healthy co-twin of an affected twin (not recorded which).

The chain joins TRBV5-1 to TRBJ2-1; TCRdb designates TRBD1, a call that cannot be tested without DNA. CDR1 is SGHRS, CDR2 YFSETQ, per germline. This CDR3 has 15 residues. The CDR3 region is CASSSGQSSYNEQFF.

V gene TRBV21-1 combines with J gene TRBJ2-7. TRBV21-1 is labeled a pseudogene. The CDR3 has 17 amino acids. This CDR3 is CASNRRHTFPHLGEQYF.

V and J are TRBV29-1 and TRBJ2-2; TCRdb outputs TRBD2, but without DNA this stays unchecked. CDR1 is SQVTM and CDR2 is ANQGSEA in the germline V gene. This CDR3 region has 16 residues. This CDR3 is CSVSHLSGRPPGELFF.

The gene calls are TRBV6-2 or TRBV6-3 and TRBJ1-2; the D call from TCRdb, TRBD1, cannot be confirmed without DNA. Germline CDR1 MNHEY, CDR2 SVGEGT. The length of the CDR3 is 12 residues. CDR3 in amino acids: CASSGAGYGYTF.

The gene calls are TRBV5-1 and TRBJ2-1; checking the TCRdb D call of TRBD2 is not possible without DNA. Germline assignment: CDR1 SGHRS and CDR2 YFSETQ. This CDR3 is 15 amino acids long. CDR3 region: CASSFGLAGVDEQFF.

The V call is TRBV7-2, the J call TRBJ1-3; lacking DNA, the TRBD1 call made by TCRdb goes unchecked. This CDR3 region has 17 residues. Germline V CDR1 and CDR2: SGHTA, FQGNSA. The CDR3 sequence is CASSLNGQSISGNTIYF.

The chain employs TRBV29-1 and TRBJ2-5. There are 12 residues in the CDR3. Germline V lookup: CDR1 SQVTM, CDR2 ANQGSEA. CDR3: CSVGERQETQYF.

V usage is TRBV10-3 and J usage is TRBJ2-7; TCRdb selects TRBD1, and the lack of DNA leaves this call unchecked. The germline V gene has CDR1 ENHRY and CDR2 SYGVKD. The CDR3 has 16 amino acids. CDR3 sequence reads: CAISDSRTGESYEQYF.

The chain couples TRBV6-4 to TRBJ2-1; the TCRdb call, TRBD1, lacks DNA for checking. The CDR3 consists of 16 residues. Germline V CDR1 and CDR2: MRHNA, SNTAGT. The CDR3 reads CASSPGWTGHYNEQFF.

The V gene is TRBV9, the J gene TRBJ2-1; the TCRdb call, TRBD1, lacks DNA for checking. Germline V CDR1 and CDR2: SGDLS, YYNGEE. The CDR3 covers 14 residues. The CDR3: CASSDESEGDFQFF.

The chain combines TRBV7-9 with TRBJ2-2; TCRdb's D gene call, TRBD1, goes unchecked for lack of DNA. The CDR3 spans 16 residues. CDR1 and CDR2 (germline): SEHNR, FQNEAQ (reference sequence). Here the CDR3 reads CASSLPFQGSTGELFF.

This chain links TRBV5-1 with TRBJ2-3; lacking DNA, the TRBD2 call made by TCRdb goes unchecked. Per germline, CDR1 SGHRS and CDR2 YFSETQ. The CDR3 is 16 residues long. This CDR3 reads CASSLGGGRVADTQYF.

V and J are TRBV3-1 and TRBJ2-1; absent DNA, TCRdb's TRBD2 call cannot be checked. From germline, CDR1 is LGHDT and CDR2 YNNKEL (reference sequence). The CDR3 has 15 amino acids. The CDR3 here is CASSPQRGSWNEQFF.

The rearrangement joins TRBV5-4 to TRBJ2-1; TCRdb calls TRBD2, which cannot be checked without DNA. The V gene's germline CDR1 is SGHNT and CDR2 YYREEE (reference sequence). There are 15 residues in the CDR3. The CDR3 sequence: CASSPPSSGTDEQFF.

The chain links TRBV5-8 to TRBJ1-4. The CDR3 extends over 14 amino acids. Per germline, CDR1 SGHTS and CDR2 YDEGEE. The CDR3 loop is CASRPRLTNEKLFF. Full variable domain (missing parts from reference TRBV5-8 and TRBJ1-4): EAGVTQSPTHLIKTRGQQATLRCSPISGHTSVYWYQQALGLGLQFLLWYDEGEERNRGNFPPRFSGRQFPNYSSELNVNALELEDSALYLCASRPRLTNEKLFFGSGTQLSVL.